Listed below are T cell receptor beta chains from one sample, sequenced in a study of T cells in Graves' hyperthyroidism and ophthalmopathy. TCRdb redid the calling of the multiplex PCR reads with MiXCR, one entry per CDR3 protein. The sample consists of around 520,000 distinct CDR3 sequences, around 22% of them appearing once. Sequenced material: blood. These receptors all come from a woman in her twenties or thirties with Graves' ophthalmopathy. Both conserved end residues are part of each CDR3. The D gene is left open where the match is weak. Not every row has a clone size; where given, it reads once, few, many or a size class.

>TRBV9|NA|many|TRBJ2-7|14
CASSGEGVSYEQYF
TGTGCCAGCAGCGGAGAGGGGGTGTCCTACGAGCAGTACTTC
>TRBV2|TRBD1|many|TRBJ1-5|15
CASRGQGRVNQPQHF
TGTGCCAGCAGGGGACAGGGGCGGGTCAATCAGCCCCAGCATTTT
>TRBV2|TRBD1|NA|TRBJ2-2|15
CASTLQGANTGELFF
TGTGCCAGCACCCTACAGGGGGCGAACACCGGGGAGCTGTTTTTT
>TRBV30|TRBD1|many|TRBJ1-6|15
CAWTEPTGFTSPLHF
TGTGCCTGGACTGAGCCGACAGGGTTTACTTCACCCCTCCACTTT
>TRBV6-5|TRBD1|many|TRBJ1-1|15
CASSYTGTGLTEAFF
TGTGCCAGCAGTTACACGGGGACAGGGCTGACTGAAGCTTTCTTT
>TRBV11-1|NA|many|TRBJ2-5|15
CASSDRTGGKETQYF
TGTGCCAGCAGCGACCGCACCGGGGGCAAAGAGACCCAGTACTTC
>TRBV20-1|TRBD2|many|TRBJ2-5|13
CSASGGSQETQYF
TGCAGTGCTAGCGGGGGGTCACAAGAGACCCAGTACTTC
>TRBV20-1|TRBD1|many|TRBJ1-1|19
CSAHPDGQGSLWGDTEAFF
TGCAGTGCTCACCCGGATGGACAGGGGAGTTTGTGGGGGGACACTGAAGCTTTCTTT
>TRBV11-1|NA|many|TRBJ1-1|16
CASSIGDLFVNTEAFF
TGTGCCAGCAGCATTGGGGACCTATTCGTGAACACTGAAGCTTTCTTT
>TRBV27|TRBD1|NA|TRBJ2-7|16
CASSSQGGTGFDEQYF
TGTGCCAGCAGTTCCCAAGGCGGGACAGGGTTTGACGAGCAGTACTTC
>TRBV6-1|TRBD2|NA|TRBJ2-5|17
CASSPGTSGGIQETQYF
TGTGCCAGCAGCCCGGGGACTAGCGGGGGGATCCAAGAGACCCAGTACTTC
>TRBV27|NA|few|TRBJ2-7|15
CASSLGGDGAYEQYF
TGTGCCAGCAGTTTAGGCGGGGACGGCGCCTACGAGCAGTACTTC
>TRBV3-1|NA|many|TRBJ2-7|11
CASSHRGEQYF
TGTGCCAGCAGCCATAGGGGCGAGCAGTACTTC
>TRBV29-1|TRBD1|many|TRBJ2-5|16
CSVVPIGQAYQETQYF
TGCAGCGTTGTGCCTATCGGACAGGCCTACCAAGAGACCCAGTACTTC
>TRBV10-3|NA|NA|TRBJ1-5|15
CAISADRLKNQPQHF
TGTGCCATCAGTGCAGACAGGTTGAAGAATCAGCCCCAGCATTTT
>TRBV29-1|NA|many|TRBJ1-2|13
CSIPAGKGYGYTF
TGCAGCATCCCGGCGGGGAAGGGGTATGGCTACACCTTC
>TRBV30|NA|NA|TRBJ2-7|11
CAWTQADEQYF
TGTGCCTGGACTCAGGCGGACGAGCAGTACTTC
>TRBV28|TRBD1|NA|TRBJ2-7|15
CASSLSGQGAHEQYF
TGTGCCAGCAGTTTAAGTGGACAGGGGGCTCACGAGCAGTACTTC
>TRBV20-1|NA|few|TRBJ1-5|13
CSAPAGVGQPQHF
TGCAGTGCTCCGGCGGGGGTTGGGCAGCCCCAGCATTTT
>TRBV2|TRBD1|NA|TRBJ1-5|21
CASSEFNPRDRGRRSNQPQHF
TGTGCCAGCAGTGAATTCAATCCCCGGGACAGGGGGCGCAGGAGCAATCAGCCCCAGCATTTT
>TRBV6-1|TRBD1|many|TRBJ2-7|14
CASTGGGQGYEQYF
TGTGCCAGCACAGGTGGGGGACAGGGTTACGAGCAGTACTTC
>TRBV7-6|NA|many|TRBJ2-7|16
CASSSGLGTDSYEQYF
TGTGCCAGCAGCTCGGGACTCGGGACCGACTCCTACGAGCAGTACTTC
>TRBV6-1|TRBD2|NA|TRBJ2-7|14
CAGTTSGSPYEQYF
TGTGCCGGGACAACTAGCGGGAGTCCCTACGAGCAGTACTTC
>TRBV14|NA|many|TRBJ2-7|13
CASSSQASGEQYF
TGTGCCAGCAGCTCTCAGGCTTCGGGCGAGCAGTACTTC
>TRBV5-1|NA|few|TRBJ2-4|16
CASSLGQVLTKNIQYF
TGCGCCAGCAGCTTGGGTCAGGTATTAACCAAAAACATTCAGTACTTC
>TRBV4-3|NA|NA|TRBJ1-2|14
CASSQDRRSLGYTF
TGCGCCAGCAGCCAAGATCGGCGGTCCCTGGGCTACACCTTC